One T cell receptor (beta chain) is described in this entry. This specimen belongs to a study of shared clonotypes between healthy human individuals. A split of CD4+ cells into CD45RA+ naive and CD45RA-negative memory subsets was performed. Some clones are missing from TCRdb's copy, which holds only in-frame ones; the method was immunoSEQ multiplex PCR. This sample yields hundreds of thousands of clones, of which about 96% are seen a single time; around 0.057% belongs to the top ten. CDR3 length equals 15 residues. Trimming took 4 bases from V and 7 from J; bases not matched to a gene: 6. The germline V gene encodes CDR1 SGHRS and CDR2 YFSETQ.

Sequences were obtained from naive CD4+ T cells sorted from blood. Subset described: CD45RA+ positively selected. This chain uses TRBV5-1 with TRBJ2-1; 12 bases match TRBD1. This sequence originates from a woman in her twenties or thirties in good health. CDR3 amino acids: CASSAGQGARNEQFF. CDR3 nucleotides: TGCGCCAGCAGCGCGGGACAGGGGGCGCGAAATGAGCAGTTCTTC. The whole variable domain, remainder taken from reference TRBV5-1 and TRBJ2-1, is KAGVTQTPRYLIKTRGQQVTLSCSPISGHRSVSWYQQTPGQGLQFLFEYFSETQRNKGNFPGRFSGRQFSNSRSEMNVSTLELGDSALYLCASSAGQGARNEQFFGPGTRLTVL.